This entry is about one T cell receptor (beta chain). Its antigen remains unknown. This entry is derived from a study of Ad26.COV2.S vaccination and SARS-CoV-2 variants. Study-level findings and limits: Once vaccination had occurred, spike-specific CD8+ and CD4+ T cell responses reportedly showed substantial breadth. Measurements of TCR breadth and depth may have given underestimates of the total T cell responses.

Repertoires were generated with immunoSEQ multiplex PCR, while TCRdb's copy carries only in-frame clones and drops some. The repertoire includes about 400,000 clones, around nine tenths of them detected once, and 1.9% sits in the top ten. Regarding treatment: roughly 19 received Ad26.COV2.S at low or high dose, single or two shots; about 5 received placebo; per-sample allocation not given. Specimen acquisition occurred on day 63 following the initial vaccine or placebo injection. Ad26 vector vaccine expressed Wuhan-strain SARS-CoV-2 spike. CDR1 and CDR2 (germline): SGHNT, YENEEA. The CDR3 is 15 amino acids. V shed 5 bases and J shed 5 bases, with 15 bases lying between them.

The source material was peripheral blood, sampled in a trial of Ad26.COV2.S vaccine versus placebo. The chain couples TRBV11-3 to TRBJ2-2; D is possibly TRBD1 or TRBD2 (5 bases each). The sequence was collected from a person between 18 and 60 years old who received the Ad26.COV2.S COVID-19 vaccine or a placebo. As DNA, the CDR3 is TGTGCCAGCAGCCACCTGAGGGGTGGGACCGGGGAGCTGTTTTTT. Its protein is CASSHLRGGTGELFF.